This TCR beta chain was recovered during a study of T-cell reconstitution after alpha-beta-depleted transplantation in children. Broader study findings: Reportedly, only several hundred clones from non-depleted graft cells drove alpha-beta T-cell counts at about two months.

Germline CDR1 reads SGHRS; CDR2 reads YFSETQ. This CDR3 spans 15 amino acids. After removal of 4 bases from V and 5 bases from J, the junction contained 8 bases not matched to a gene. Points on this clonotype: What it binds is unknown.

During its preparation, the TCRbeta library received unique molecular identifiers. Each CDR3 protein is one row after TCRdb ran MiXCR on the PCR reads. The repertoire holds 330,000 or so distinct CDR3 sequences, about 9.4% seen once, with 7.5% in the top ten. The rearrangement links TRBV5-1 to TRBJ2-5; 10 bases agree with TRBD2. The sequencing here drew on PBMCs, taken before TCRalphabeta/CD19-depleted stem cell transplant. The source is a boy in the first two years of life with acute myeloid leukemia, due to receive a stem cell transplant. Written as DNA, the CDR3 is TGCGCCAGCAGCCCGGGACTAGCGCTACGGGAGACCCAGTACTTC. It specifies CASSPGLALRETQYF.